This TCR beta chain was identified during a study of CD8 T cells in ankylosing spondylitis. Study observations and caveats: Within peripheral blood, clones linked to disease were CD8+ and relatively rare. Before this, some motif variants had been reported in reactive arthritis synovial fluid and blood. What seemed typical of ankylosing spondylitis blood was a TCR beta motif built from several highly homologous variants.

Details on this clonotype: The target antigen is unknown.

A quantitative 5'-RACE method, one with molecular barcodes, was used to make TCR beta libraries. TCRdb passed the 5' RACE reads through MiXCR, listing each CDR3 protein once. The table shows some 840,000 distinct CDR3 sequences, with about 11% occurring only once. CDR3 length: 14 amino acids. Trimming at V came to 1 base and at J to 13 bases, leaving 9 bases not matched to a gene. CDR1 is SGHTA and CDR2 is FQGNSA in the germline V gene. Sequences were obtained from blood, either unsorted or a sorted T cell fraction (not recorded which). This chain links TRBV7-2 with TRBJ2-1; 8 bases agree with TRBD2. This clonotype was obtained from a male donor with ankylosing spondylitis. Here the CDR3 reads CASSLVSREVGQFF. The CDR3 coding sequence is TGTGCCAGCAGCTTAGTCTCGCGGGAGGTGGGACAGTTCTTC. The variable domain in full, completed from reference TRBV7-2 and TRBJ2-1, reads GAGVSQSPSNKVTEKGKDVELRCDPISGHTALYWYRQSLGQGLEFLIYFQGNSAPDKSGLPSDRFSAERTGGSVSTLTIQRTQQEDSAVYLCASSLVSREVGQFFGPGTRLTVL.